These T cell receptor beta chains were read from a single sample in a study of chemoradiotherapy in HPV16-positive cancers. TCRdb's copy holds only in-frame clones and misses some; the assay was immunoSEQ multiplex PCR. The repertoire holds 990 or so clones, with around 74% as singletons. The sequences come from tumor tissue, collected from a patient who underwent chemoradiotherapy. These receptors all come from a human donor with HPV-associated anogenital cancer. Each CDR3 is given with its conserved first and last residue. A D gene is named only where the DNA matches it firmly. The size field is filled for only some rows; it gives once, few, many or a size class.

d_gene	v_gene	j_gene	abundance	CDR3nt	CDR3aa
TRBD1	TRBV4-3	TRBJ2-5	-	TGCGCCAGCAGCTCAAGGACAGGGGCTGGGGAGACCCAGTACTTC	CASSSRTGAGETQYF
TRBD2	TRBV7-9	TRBJ2-3	-	TGTGCCAGCAGCCCTCAAGCGGGAGGCACAGATACGCAGTATTTT	CASSPQAGGTDTQYF
TRBD2	TRBV6-5	TRBJ2-7	hyperexpanded	TGTGCCACACGGACTAGCGGGGTCTACGAGCAGTACTTC	CATRTSGVYEQYF
-	TRBV19	TRBJ2-1	-	TGTGCCAGTAGTCCGCCGAGGAACAATGAGCAGTTCTTC	CASSPPRNNEQFF
TRBD2	TRBV6-6	TRBJ2-7	-	TGTGCCACACGGACTAGCGGGGTCTACGAGCAGTACTTC	CATRTSGVYEQYF
-	TRBV30	TRBJ1-2	few	TGTGCCTGGTCGGGACATCAATGGGCTGGCTACACCTTC	CAWSGHQWAGYTF
-	TRBV7-2	TRBJ2-6	once	TGTGCCAGCAACACAGGGCTAGGGGCTGGGGCCAACGTCCTGACTTTC	CASNTGLGAGANVLTF
TRBD1	TRBV4-2	TRBJ2-7	-	TGTGCCAGCAGCTTAGGGGGACAGGGGCTCTCCTACGAGCAGTACTTC	CASSLGGQGLSYEQYF